This passage covers 13 T cell receptor beta chains from one sample sequenced in a study of OX40 agonist ivuxolimab in advanced cancers. Data came from immunoSEQ multiplex PCR; TCRdb stores just in-frame clones and leaves some out. The sample holds some 90,000 clones, 92% seen once. Specimen: CD4+ or CD8+ T cells sorted from blood, collected in a trial of the OX40 agonist ivuxolimab. The receptors were gathered from an adult with an advanced solid tumor such as melanoma, head and neck, liver or kidney cancer.

This chain links TRBV7-8 with TRBJ2-1; 9 bases are shared with TRBD2. CDR3 length equals 18 residues. The V gene end was trimmed by 5 bases and the J gene end by 5 bases; junction bases not matched to a gene: 16. From germline, CDR1 is SGHVS and CDR2 FQNEAQ. The CDR3 region has the DNA TGTGCCAGCAGCCATCCCCTTGAACCCAGCGGGAGGCACAATGAGCAGTTCTTC. Protein sequence: CASSHPLEPSGRHNEQFF.

This clone was picked up one time. This chain connects TRBV7-6 to TRBJ1-3; tentatively, D is TRBD1 (6 bases). From germline, CDR1 is SGHVS and CDR2 FNYEAQ. The CDR3 sequence is 16 residues long. The ends were cut back, 4 bases at V and 2 bases at J, with 15 bases in the middle. DNA of the CDR3: TGTGCCAGCAGCTCGAAACAGGGTTTGGCTGGAAACACCATATATTTT. It yields the protein CASSSKQGLAGNTIYF.

The chain has TRBV4-2 and TRBJ1-2, with D possibly matching TRBD1 (5 bases). Trimming took off 9 bases at V and 6 bases at J, with 14 bases between the two ends. The CDR3 spans 12 residues. Per the germline V gene, CDR1 is LGHNA and CDR2 is YNFKEQ. In DNA form, the CDR3 reads TGTGCCAGTTGGGGCGGCGGAAATGGCTACACCTTC. Translated: CASWGGGNGYTF.

The V gene is TRBV5-6, the J gene TRBJ2-7; a possible D gene is TRBD2 (5 bases). Trimming left V 4 bases short and J 1 base short, with 12 bases between. The CDR3 runs 14 residues. In germline, CDR1 is SGHDT, CDR2 YYEEEE. The DNA of the CDR3 is TGTGCCAGCAGCCCGGACTCTTTTTCCTACGAGCAGTACTTC. This gives the protein CASSPDSFSYEQYF.

V usage is TRBV11-2 and J usage is TRBJ2-7, with 11 positions matching TRBD1. Germline assignment: CDR1 SGHAT and CDR2 FQNNGV. The CDR3 spans 16 residues. V trimming: 5 bases; J trimming: 0 bases; junction bases outside the gene matches: 6. The CDR3 coding sequence is TGTGCCAGCAGCGACGGACAGGGGGCTCGCTCCTACGAGCAGTACTTC. Its protein is CASSDGQGARSYEQYF. The full variable domain, in which reference TRBV11-2 and TRBJ2-7 provide the parts outside the CDR3, is EAGVAQSPRYKIIEKRQSVAFWCNPISGHATLYWYQQILGQGPKLLIQFQNNGVVDDSQLPKDRFSAERLKGVDSTLKIQPAKLEDSAVYLCASSDGQGARSYEQYFGPGTRLTVT.

This clone was counted once. This chain links TRBV4-1 with TRBJ1-1, with unresolved D. The CDR3 is made up of 14 amino acids. Germline V gene sequence: CDR1 MGHRA, CDR2 YSYEKL. V was pared by 0 bases and J by 2 bases, with 7 bases between. The CDR3 coding sequence is TGCGCCAGCAGCCAAGAGGTGGGAAACACTGAAGCTTTCTTT. Its protein is CASSQEVGNTEAFF.

The chain uses TRBV5-4 and TRBJ1-1; 7 nucleotides line up with TRBD1. The CDR3 is made up of 13 amino acids. Unmatched junction bases numbered 2, after V lost 5 bases and J lost 1 base. Germline CDR1 SGHNT, CDR2 YYREEE (reference sequence). In DNA, the CDR3 is TGTGCCAGCAGGTCAGGGGGGAACACTGAAGCTTTCTTT. Encoded protein: CASRSGGNTEAFF.

In this sample, this clone turned up a few times. This chain connects TRBV28 to TRBJ2-7; D possibly uses TRBD1 or TRBD2 (7 bases each). Germline CDR1 reads MDHEN; CDR2 reads SYDVKM. The CDR3 is 13 amino acids. The V end was cut by 11 bases, the J end by 3 bases, with 17 bases between. The CDR3 is CASRGGAFYEQYF. CDR3 in DNA: TGTGCCTCCAGGGGGGGAGCATTCTACGAGCAGTACTTC.

The chain recombines TRBV5-1 with TRBJ2-5, with TRBD2 matching 9 bases. The CDR3 length is 17 residues. Losses at the gene ends were 4 bases for V and 5 bases for J; bases not matched to a gene: 15. The germline gives CDR1 SGHRS, CDR2 YFSETQ. The chain's CDR3 is CASSPPLREGPLETQYF. In DNA, the CDR3 is TGCGCCAGCAGCCCCCCCTTGCGGGAGGGCCCTCTGGAGACCCAGTACTTC. The full variable domain, its missing parts supplied by reference TRBV5-1 and TRBJ2-5, is KAGVTQTPRYLIKTRGQQVTLSCSPISGHRSVSWYQQTPGQGLQFLFEYFSETQRNKGNFPGRFSGRQFSNSRSEMNVSTLELGDSALYLCASSPPLREGPLETQYFGPGTRLLVL.

V is TRBV28 and J is TRBJ2-7; no firm D call. There are 13 residues in the CDR3. Trimming removed 2 bases from V and 2 bases from J, with 7 bases in between. Germline CDR1 and CDR2: MDHEN and SYDVKM. The CDR3 sequence is CASSLRATYEQYF. CDR3 nucleotides: TGTGCCAGCAGTTTAAGGGCTACCTACGAGCAGTACTTC.

V usage is TRBV27 and J usage is TRBJ1-5; D unresolved. CDR1 and CDR2 (germline): MNHEY, SMNVEV (reference sequence). CDR3 size: 12 residues. V shed 3 bases and J shed 6 bases, with 6 bases lying between them. CDR3 DNA: TGTGCCAGCAGTTTCGGTAGTCAGCCCCAGCATTTT. Amino acid sequence: CASSFGSQPQHF.

The rearrangement links TRBV21-1 to TRBJ1-5. TRBV21-1 is deemed a pseudogene. This CDR3 is 15 amino acids long. The CDR3 here is CASSKREQEDQPQHF. The DNA of the CDR3 is TGTGCCAGCAGCAAAAGGGAACAGGAGGATCAGCCCCAGCATTTT.

The chain links TRBV6-5 to TRBJ1-1, with D perhaps TRBD1 (6 bases). The CDR3 has 14 amino acids. Trimming left V 6 bases short and J 0 bases short, with 11 bases between. CDR1 and CDR2 (germline): MNHEY, SVGAGI. CDR3 nucleotides: TGTGCCAGCAGCCCGGGGGGGCTGAACACTGAAGCTTTCTTT. Protein: CASSPGGLNTEAFF.